Here is one T cell receptor (beta chain) with its context. Its antigen is not identified. CD4+CD127+ cells were sorted as the conventional CD4 T cells. These data belong to a study of B cell selection in AIRE deficiency. Generated by immunoSEQ multiplex PCR, the TCRdb table keeps only in-frame clones and is missing some. The profile shows some 23,000 clones, about 97% of them singletons. Germline CDR1 MDHEN, CDR2 SYDVKM. CDR3 size: 18 residues. Trimming at V came to 4 bases and at J to 5 bases, leaving 16 bases not matched to a gene. Overall study results and limits: Shared Treg sequences had shorter CDR3s, biased toward rearrangements with few non-templated insertions. About 30.6% of healthy-shared Treg TCRbeta sequences appeared in patient Tconv cells.

The receptor was derived from a human donor with AIRE deficiency. The chain carries TRBV28 and TRBJ2-5, with 10 bases identical to TRBD2. The material sequenced was conventional CD4+ T cells sorted from PBMCs. The CDR3, as DNA: TGTGCCAGCAGTTCCCCGAAAGCGGGAGGGCCCGTCGGCGAGACCCAGTACTTC. Translating gives CASSSPKAGGPVGETQYF.